This is a list of T cell receptor beta chains from one sample in a study of blood T cell repertoires in COVID-19. Sequenced by immunoSEQ multiplex PCR; TCRdb stores in-frame clones only, minus some. Here the sample spans about 300,000 clones, roughly 83% being singletons. Material: peripheral blood. The receptors were gathered from a human donor with COVID-19, enrolled during active disease. The donor label of this sample is uncertain. The CDR3 runs from the conserved cysteine through the conserved F or W. Fields, in order: D gene, V gene, clone size, J gene, CDR3 protein. A D gene is named only where the DNA matches it firmly. Clone size is shown for a subset of rows, as once, few, many or a class of expanded clone.

D: -
V: TRBV7-2
size: many
J: TRBJ2-7
CDR3: CASSLASERLTF

D: -
V: TRBV30
size: -
J: TRBJ2-3
CDR3: CAWSPGTPETQYF

D: TRBD2
V: TRBV19
size: -
J: TRBJ2-2
CDR3: CASSIDAAGGPGGELFF

D: TRBD1
V: TRBV5-6
size: -
J: TRBJ1-3
CDR3: CASSLEQGTGNTIYF

D: TRBD1
V: TRBV3-1/TRBV3-2
size: -
J: TRBJ2-7
CDR3: CASSLNGQAYEQYF

D: -
V: TRBV27
size: -
J: TRBJ1-1
CDR3: CASRDGTKETAEAFF

D: TRBD2
V: TRBV10-3
size: -
J: TRBJ2-3
CDR3: CAISEASGNTDTQYF

D: -
V: TRBV7-9
size: -
J: TRBJ1-2
CDR3: CASSLGGYYGYTF

D: -
V: TRBV7-9
size: -
J: TRBJ2-1
CDR3: CASSDLVAGPYNEQFF

D: -
V: TRBV5-1
size: few
J: TRBJ2-5
CDR3: CASSPYGGPRETQYF

D: -
V: TRBV7-9
size: -
J: TRBJ2-4
CDR3: CASSSGLQENIQYF

D: -
V: TRBV28
size: -
J: TRBJ1-4
CDR3: CASSFLGATNEKLFF

D: TRBD1
V: TRBV4-1
size: -
J: TRBJ1-2
CDR3: CASTSEDRWGGYTF

D: TRBD2
V: TRBV3-1/TRBV3-2
size: -
J: TRBJ2-3
CDR3: CASSPWGRGTDTQYF

D: -
V: TRBV10-3
size: -
J: TRBJ1-2
CDR3: CAISEMSGNYGYTF

D: TRBD2
V: TRBV27
size: -
J: TRBJ2-2
CDR3: CASSRLAGVNTGELFF

D: TRBD2
V: TRBV5-1
size: -
J: TRBJ2-1
CDR3: CASSLGLANYNEQFF